A single sample is the source of the 31 T cell receptor beta chains below, sequenced in a study of blood T cell repertoires in COVID-19. Sequenced by immunoSEQ multiplex PCR; TCRdb stores in-frame clones only, minus some. Of some 80,000 clones in the sample, around 80% are singletons; the top ten hold over 5.5%. The sequencing sample was made of peripheral blood. These receptors originate from a man aged 55-75 years with active or convalescent COVID-19.

The chain links TRBV7-9 to TRBJ1-1; 7 nucleotides match TRBD1. The junction had 7 bases not matched to a gene; V was cut back by 7 bases and J by 5 bases. This CDR3 comprises 13 residues. The germline gives CDR1 SEHNR, CDR2 FQNEAQ (reference sequence). In DNA form, the CDR3 reads TGTGCCAGCACAAGGGGGCGAGGGACTGAAGCTTTCTTT. Protein: CASTRGRGTEAFF.

This chain connects TRBV14 to TRBJ1-4; TRBD1 aligns across 7 bases. The CDR3 totals 15 residues. The V segment lost 1 base and the J segment 4 bases; nucleotides outside the gene matches: 3. Germline CDR1 is SGHDN and CDR2 is FVKESK. The CDR3 bases are TGTGCCAGCAGCCAAGTAGGGGGCCTTAATGAAAAACTGTTTTTT. Amino acids: CASSQVGGLNEKLFF.

This clone was counted between two and nine times. The chain joins TRBV7-2 to TRBJ2-7, with a tentative D call TRBD1 (5 bases). Germline V gene data show CDR1 as SGHTA and CDR2 as FQGNSA. V lost 4 bases to trimming and J lost 3 bases, with 13 bases between them. The CDR3 runs to 14 residues. CDR3 in amino acids: CASSSLDQGYEQYF. CDR3 sequence (DNA): TGTGCCAGCAGCTCTCTTGATCAGGGCTACGAGCAGTACTTC.

This clone was detected only once. The chain recombines TRBV9 with TRBJ2-3, with D hard to call. V lost 0 bases and J 2 bases, leaving 10 bases between the germline ends. The CDR3 has 15 residues. Germline lookup yields CDR1 SGDLS and CDR2 YYNGEE. CDR3 loop: CASSVGLGPTDTQYF. CDR3 bases: TGTGCCAGCAGCGTAGGATTGGGCCCCACAGATACGCAGTATTTT.

The gene calls are TRBV19 and TRBJ2-7; 15 nucleotides align to TRBD2. The CDR3 is made up of 18 amino acids. Germline-derived CDR1 and CDR2 are LNHDA and SQIVND (reference sequence). The J segment lost 4 bases and the V segment lost 4 bases, leaving 11 bases of the junction unmatched. Here the CDR3 reads CASSTTGTSGGSSYEQYF. The CDR3 DNA reads TGTGCCAGTAGTACAACCGGGACTAGCGGGGGGTCCAGTTACGAGCAGTACTTC.

This clone was seen only once. The gene calls are TRBV6-1 and TRBJ2-5; 12 nucleotides match TRBD2. V lost 3 bases, J lost 4 bases, and 3 bases stayed unmatched. Germline V lookup: CDR1 MNHNS, CDR2 SASEGT. This CDR3 spans 15 amino acids. CDR3 amino acids: CASSDTSGGRETQYF. The CDR3 DNA reads TGTGCCAGCAGTGACACTAGCGGGGGGAGAGAGACCCAGTACTTC.

V and J are TRBV19 and TRBJ2-1; D may be TRBD2 (7 bases). Trimming took off 10 bases at V and 3 bases at J, with 19 bases between the two ends. Germline V gene data show CDR1 as LNHDA and CDR2 as SQIVND (reference sequence). CDR3 size: 15 residues. The DNA of the CDR3 is TGTGCCACCAGACCCCGAGGGGGGGTCTACAATGAGCAGTTCTTC. This encodes CATRPRGGVYNEQFF.

This sequence joins TRBV4-2 and TRBJ2-5; 13 nucleotides agree with TRBD2. The CDR3 is 17 residues long. The germline CDR1 and CDR2 sequences are LGHNA and YNFKEQ. The J segment lost 2 bases and the V segment lost 2 bases, leaving 5 bases of the junction unmatched. In DNA form, the CDR3 reads TGTGCCAGCAGCCAAACTAGCGGGGGGGCAATTCAAGAGACCCAGTACTTC. It yields the protein CASSQTSGGAIQETQYF.

This clone appeared a few times. The genes are TRBV11-1 and TRBJ2-7, with TRBD1 matching over 12 bases. The germline V gene has CDR1 SGHAT and CDR2 FQDESV (reference sequence). This CDR3 is built from 14 residues. V was pared by 5 bases and J by 6 bases, with 5 bases of the junction left unmatched. The CDR3 DNA reads TGTGCCAGCAGCCCACGGGACAGGGGGCTCGAGCAGTACTTC. It encodes CASSPRDRGLEQYF.

The V call is TRBV6-5, the J call TRBJ1-2, with a weak D call TRBD1 (5 bases). Germline V gene lookup returns CDR1 MNHEY and CDR2 SVGAGI. CDR3 length: 14 residues. The V gene lost 7 bases and the J gene lost 4 bases, with 16 bases spanning the gap. The CDR3 here is CASTDSLPAYGYTF. CDR3 in DNA: TGTGCCAGCACCGACAGTCTACCCGCCTATGGCTACACCTTC.

This sequence joins TRBV7-9 and TRBJ2-6; a weak D match, TRBD1 (5 bases). V shed 5 bases and J shed 0 bases, with 14 bases lying between them. Germline CDR1 reads SEHNR; CDR2 reads FQNEAQ (reference sequence). CDR3 size: 17 residues. The CDR3 protein is CASSTRQYGSGANVLTF. The CDR3 region has the DNA TGTGCCAGCAGCACCCGACAGTATGGCTCTGGGGCCAACGTCCTGACTTTC.

The chain couples TRBV21-1 to TRBJ2-1; TRBD1, the table's D call, lacks a check against the DNA. TRBV21-1 is a listed pseudogene. CDR3 size: 12 residues. CDR3 bases: TGTGCCAGCACTCCGACAGGGACTGAGCAGTTCTTC. Translating gives CASTPTGTEQFF.

This chain's CDR3 is CASSYSGQASSYEQYF. Here the CDR3 DNA reads TGTGCCAGCAGTTACTCGGGACAGGCAAGCTCCTACGAGCAGTACTTC. The chain joins TRBV6-5 to TRBJ2-7; 8 bases agree with TRBD1. Germline CDR1 MNHEY, CDR2 SVGAGI. V trimming: 0 bases; J trimming: 0 bases; junction bases outside the gene matches: 4. The CDR3 is made up of 16 amino acids.

The rearrangement links TRBV14 to TRBJ2-7; D is unresolved. V lost 0 bases, J lost 6 bases, and 9 bases lay in between. The CDR3 contains 13 residues. Germline V gene sequence: CDR1 SGHDN, CDR2 FVKESK. The CDR3 region has the DNA TGTGCCAGCAGCCAAGAGAGTCGTCGCGAGCAGTACTTC. This translates into CASSQESRREQYF.

The rearrangement joins TRBV10-1 to TRBJ1-1; D might be TRBD1 (6 bases). Germline assignment: CDR1 WNHNN and CDR2 SYGVQD (reference sequence). Between the trimmed V and J ends, which lost 10 bases and 6 bases, there was a span of 12 bases. The CDR3 runs 11 residues. CDR3 in DNA: TGCGCCACCCCGGGGGGCCCTGAAGCTTTCTTT. Residues: CATPGGPEAFF.

CDR3 sequence: CASKPGQDYEQYF. The CDR3 nucleotides read TGTGCCAGTAAACCGGGACAGGACTACGAGCAGTACTTC. The V call is TRBV6-5, the J call TRBJ2-7; 8 bases agree with TRBD1. The germline gives CDR1 MNHEY, CDR2 SVGAGI. V gave up 9 bases and J gave up 3 bases; unmatched junction bases: 7. There are 13 residues in the CDR3.

V usage is TRBV5-1 and J usage is TRBJ1-6, with 11 bases matching TRBD1. This CDR3 has 14 residues. V lost 4 bases and J lost 10; bases outside the gene matches: 4. The germline CDR1 and CDR2 sequences are SGHRS and YFSETQ. For the CDR3, the DNA is TGCGCCAGCAGCACGGGACAGGGGGTGTCACCCCTCCACTTT. It codes for CASSTGQGVSPLHF.

The gene calls are TRBV4-3 and TRBJ2-2; D is possibly TRBD2 (5 bases). Trimming removed 1 base from V and 8 bases from J, with 14 bases in between. CDR1 and CDR2 from the germline V gene are LGHNA and YSLEER. The CDR3 length is 15 residues. CDR3 in amino acids: CASSQGAERTGELFF. The CDR3 bases are TGCGCCAGCAGCCAAGGAGCGGAGCGAACTGGGGAGCTGTTTTTT.

V is TRBV19 and J is TRBJ1-6; 7 bases agree with TRBD1. Germline CDR1 reads LNHDA; CDR2 reads SQIVND (reference sequence). Losses at the gene ends were 5 bases for V and 5 bases for J; bases not matched to a gene: 9. The CDR3 loop spans 16 amino acids. As DNA, the CDR3 is TGTGCCAGTAGTGCTTTACAGGGGCTCAATAATTCACCCCTCCACTTT. Residues: CASSALQGLNNSPLHF.

The genes are TRBV23-1 and TRBJ1-4; possible D gene TRBD1, 6 bases. TRBV23-1 is annotated as an ORF whose role is uncertain. The CDR3 sequence is 15 residues long. The V gene lost 4 bases and the J gene lost 8 bases, with 17 bases spanning the gap. The CDR3 DNA sequence: TGCGCCAGCAGTCTCTGCCGGACAGCAGGGGAAAAACTGTTTTTT. As protein: CASSLCRTAGEKLFF.

The V and J genes are TRBV7-9 and TRBJ1-1; unclear D gene. Trimming removed 7 bases from V and 1 base from J, with 13 bases in between. This CDR3 region has 14 residues. Per germline, CDR1 SEHNR and CDR2 FQNEAQ (reference sequence). CDR3 nucleotides: TGTGCCAGCACCCCCCTGCGCGCGAACACTGAAGCTTTCTTT. It encodes CASTPLRANTEAFF.

The chain's CDR3 is CASSLEGTRDQPQHF. Written as DNA, the CDR3 is TGCGCCAGCAGCTTGGAAGGGACAAGGGATCAGCCCCAGCATTTT. The chain has TRBV5-1 and TRBJ1-5; tentative D call: TRBD1 (6 bases). The germline V gene encodes CDR1 SGHRS and CDR2 YFSETQ. CDR3 length: 15 residues. V dropped 0 bases and J dropped 5 bases, with 12 bases sitting between them. Variable domain in full (rest from reference TRBV5-1 and TRBJ1-5): KAGVTQTPRYLIKTRGQQVTLSCSPISGHRSVSWYQQTPGQGLQFLFEYFSETQRNKGNFPGRFSGRQFSNSRSEMNVSTLELGDSALYLCASSLEGTRDQPQHFGDGTRLSIL.

This rearrangement joins TRBV2 to TRBJ2-1; weak D call: TRBD1 (5 bases). This CDR3 is 12 amino acids long. V lost 4 bases, J lost 6 bases, and 7 bases lay in between. Germline CDR1 reads SNHLY; CDR2 reads FYNNEI. The CDR3 region has the DNA TGTGCCAGCAGTGCAGGGTTCAATGAGCAGTTCTTC. This codes for CASSAGFNEQFF. Looking up the rest from reference TRBV2 and TRBJ2-1 gives the full variable domain: EPEVTQTPSHQVTQMGQEVILRCVPISNHLYFYWYRQILGQKVEFLVSFYNNEISEKSEIFDDQFSVERPDGSNFTLKIRSTKLEDSAMYFCASSAGFNEQFFGPGTRLTVL.

The chain joins TRBV27 to TRBJ1-1; D ambiguous. This CDR3 contains 15 residues. V shed 6 bases and J shed 1 base, with 15 bases lying between them. Germline CDR1 is MNHEY and CDR2 is SMNVEV (reference sequence). The CDR3 is CASSIATEGNTEAFF. The CDR3 coding sequence is TGTGCCAGCAGCATCGCTACGGAGGGGAACACTGAAGCTTTCTTT.

J is TRBJ2-1 and V is TRBV11-2; tentative D call: TRBD2 (5 bases). The CDR3 contains 14 residues. Looked up from germline, CDR1 is SGHAT and CDR2 is FQNNGV. The V and J ends lost 5 bases and 7 bases respectively, with 15 bases between them. The chain's CDR3 is CASSPGSSPNEQFF. Here the CDR3 DNA reads TGTGCCAGCAGCCCTGGGAGTAGCCCTAATGAGCAGTTCTTC.

The J gene is TRBJ2-2, the V gene TRBV19; D unresolved. Trimming took off 3 bases at V and 1 base at J, with 12 bases between the two ends. The CDR3 has 16 residues. Germline V gene data show CDR1 as LNHDA and CDR2 as SQIVND (reference sequence). The CDR3 region has the DNA TGTGCCAGTAGTATTCAGGCAGGCGTGAACACCGGGGAGCTGTTTTTT. Amino acids: CASSIQAGVNTGELFF.

The chain joins TRBV20-1 to TRBJ2-3, with 7 bases aligning to TRBD2. With 2 bases clipped from V and 10 bases from J, the junction kept 3 bases outside the gene matches. This CDR3 is built from 11 residues. CDR1 and CDR2 (germline): DFQATT, SNEGSKA (reference sequence). CDR3 sequence: CSARRGDAQYF. DNA for the CDR3: TGCAGTGCTAGACGGGGGGACGCGCAGTATTTT.

The chain has TRBV19 and TRBJ1-1; 11 positions agree with TRBD1. The CDR3 runs 16 residues. Trimming removed 5 bases from V and 7 bases from J; junction bases left unmatched: 12. Germline V gene data show CDR1 as LNHDA and CDR2 as SQIVND (reference sequence). CDR3 nucleotide sequence: TGTGCCAGTAGTGGGGGACAGGGGGTCCCTTCCGATGAAGCTTTCTTT. Translating it yields CASSGGQGVPSDEAFF.

This clone turned up a few times. The V call is TRBV7-8, the J call TRBJ1-2; D unresolved. In germline, CDR1 is SGHVS, CDR2 FQNEAQ. V gave up 5 bases and J gave up 4 bases, with 14 bases separating them. This CDR3 spans 14 amino acids. The CDR3 DNA reads TGTGCCAGCAGCCCAAGAGCGATTTCCTATGGCTACACCTTC. Translation gives CASSPRAISYGYTF.

This clone was detected a few times. CDR3 nucleotides: TGTGCCAGCAGGCCACAGGGAACCTACGAGCAGTACTTC. This sequence encodes CASRPQGTYEQYF. The J gene is TRBJ2-7, the V gene TRBV6-5; weak D call: TRBD1 (6 bases). V dropped 6 bases and J dropped 2 bases, with 11 bases sitting between them. From germline, CDR1 is MNHEY and CDR2 SVGAGI. This CDR3 is 13 amino acids long.

The chain recombines TRBV18 with TRBJ2-3, with 14 positions matching TRBD2. The V segment lost 3 bases and the J segment 6 bases; nucleotides outside the gene matches: 5. CDR1 and CDR2 from the germline V gene are KGHSH and LQKENI. The length of the CDR3 is 16 residues. CDR3 in DNA: TGTGCCAGCTCACCCCTAGGGACTAGCGGGGGTGATACGCAGTATTTT. Its translation: CASSPLGTSGGDTQYF.